Following are 24 T cell receptor beta chains from one sample sequenced in a study of T-cell reconstitution after alpha-beta-depleted transplantation in children. It was with unique molecular identifiers that the TCRbeta library was prepared. TCRdb ran MiXCR on the PCR reads and lists one entry per CDR3 protein. In the table there are a few hundred thousand distinct CDR3 sequences, around 25% of which are singletons. This specimen was PBMCs, mostly from graft donor cells, taken 180 days after TCRalphabeta/CD19-depleted stem cell transplant. These receptors all come from a male patient younger than 18 who had a stem cell transplant for acute lymphoblastic leukemia, so the T cells may come from the graft donor.

There are a few counts of this clonotype. This chain connects TRBV4-1 to TRBJ2-7; 16 bases map to TRBD2. J gave up 0 bases and V 0 bases, and 8 bases lay outside the gene matches. The CDR3 length is 20 residues. CDR1 and CDR2 (germline): MGHRA, YSYEKL. The CDR3 bases are TGCGCCAGCAGCCAAGAGTCTGGGACTAGCGGGAGGGCCGGCTCCTACGAGCAGTACTTC. Protein: CASSQESGTSGRAGSYEQYF.

This clonotype turned up a few times. The V call is TRBV27, the J call TRBJ1-6; unclear D gene. Between the trimmed V and J ends, which lost 7 bases and 1 base, there was a span of 11 bases. The CDR3 totals 15 residues. Germline CDR1 is MNHEY and CDR2 is SMNVEV (reference sequence). CDR3 DNA: TGTGCCAGCACTGGACGGCCTTCCTATAATTCACCCCTCCACTTT. It encodes CASTGRPSYNSPLHF.

This clonotype appeared a few times. This sequence joins TRBV6-5 and TRBJ2-3; D unclear. CDR3 length: 14 amino acids. CDR1 and CDR2 (germline): MNHEY, SVGAGI. The V end was cut by 0 bases, the J end by 2 bases, with 6 bases between. The CDR3 sequence: CASSYSRSTDTQYF. The CDR3 DNA is TGTGCCAGCAGTTACTCGCGGTCCACAGATACGCAGTATTTT.

The chain uses TRBV5-1 and TRBJ2-3; 8 bases align to TRBD2. From germline, CDR1 is SGHRS and CDR2 YFSETQ. V shed 4 bases and J 3 bases; nucleotides not matched to a gene: 13. This CDR3 spans 17 amino acids. CDR3 DNA sequence: TGCGCCAGCAGCGACACATCCGGACTAGCCCGGACAGATACGCAGTATTTT. This codes for CASSDTSGLARTDTQYF.

This clonotype was recorded a few times. The chain joins TRBV20-1 to TRBJ2-7; TRBD1 matches at 10 bases. Germline V gene lookup returns CDR1 DFQATT and CDR2 SNEGSKA (reference sequence). V shed 2 bases and J 1 base; nucleotides not matched to a gene: 5. This CDR3 has 15 amino acids. The CDR3 sequence: CSARYGTGDSYEQYF. The CDR3 DNA is TGCAGTGCTAGATACGGGACAGGGGATTCCTACGAGCAGTACTTC.

This clonotype was detected many times. This rearrangement joins TRBV5-1 to TRBJ2-7; the D is unclear. This CDR3 contains 15 residues. From germline, CDR1 is SGHRS and CDR2 YFSETQ. The ends were cut back, 1 base at V and 0 bases at J, with 11 bases in the middle. The CDR3 protein is CASSLRGPFSYEQYF. CDR3 in DNA: TGCGCCAGCAGCTTGCGAGGCCCCTTCTCCTACGAGCAGTACTTC.

The rearrangement joins TRBV30 to TRBJ2-7; 8 bases agree with TRBD1. The V segment lost 5 bases and the J segment 2 bases; nucleotides outside the gene matches: 2. The germline CDR1 and CDR2 sequences are GTSNPN and SVGIG (reference sequence). CDR3 length: 12 amino acids. In DNA, the CDR3 is TGTGCCTGGGGACAGGGACCCTACGAGCAGTACTTC. This encodes CAWGQGPYEQYF.

This clonotype showed up many times. V gene TRBV20-1 combines with J gene TRBJ2-7; the D gene could be TRBD1 or TRBD2 (5 bases each). Looked up from germline, CDR1 is DFQATT and CDR2 is SNEGSKA (reference sequence). V shed 1 base and J shed 0 bases, with 10 bases lying between them. This CDR3 contains 14 residues. CDR3 nucleotide sequence: TGCAGTGCTAGAGCTTGGGGGACCTCCTACGAGCAGTACTTC. It specifies CSARAWGTSYEQYF.

This clonotype was seen many times. V usage is TRBV7-3 and J usage is TRBJ2-1; 11 positions match TRBD2. V trimming: 5 bases; J trimming: 3 bases; junction bases outside the gene matches: 6. Germline lookup yields CDR1 SGHTA and CDR2 FQGTGA. The CDR3 runs 16 residues. Written as DNA, the CDR3 is TGTGCCAGCAGCCTCCGACTAGCGGGGATCTACAATGAGCAGTTCTTC. Its translation: CASSLRLAGIYNEQFF.

This clonotype was seen ten or more times. J is TRBJ2-3 and V is TRBV9; D is tentatively TRBD1 or TRBD2 (5 bases each). V was trimmed by 0 bases and J by 2 bases, leaving 7 bases between them. In germline, CDR1 is SGDLS, CDR2 YYNGEE. The CDR3 consists of 14 residues. CDR3 coding DNA: TGTGCCAGCAGCGTAGCGGGGCTCACAGATACGCAGTATTTT. Translating gives CASSVAGLTDTQYF.

This chain joins TRBV4-2 and TRBJ2-1; TRBD2 matches 11 bases. Looked up from germline, CDR1 is LGHNA and CDR2 is YNFKEQ. J gave up 6 bases and V 2 bases, and 3 bases lay outside the gene matches. This CDR3 spans 15 amino acids. The CDR3, as DNA: TGTGCCAGCAGCCAAATAGCGGGAGGGTTCAATGAGCAGTTCTTC. This gives the protein CASSQIAGGFNEQFF.

The V and J genes are TRBV12-3 or TRBV12-4 and TRBJ2-1; TRBD2 agrees at 10 bases. This CDR3 comprises 15 residues. Losses at the gene ends were 5 bases for V and 7 bases for J; bases not matched to a gene: 8. The CDR3 DNA follows: TGTGCCAGCAGTCCGGGACTAGCGAGGGGGAATGAGCAGTTCTTC. The encoded protein is CASSPGLARGNEQFF.

This chain connects TRBV5-1 to TRBJ2-3, with D perhaps TRBD2 (6 bases). V lost 0 bases, J lost 5 bases, and 19 bases lay in between. CDR1 and CDR2 (germline): SGHRS, YFSETQ. The CDR3 runs 17 residues. The CDR3 spells CASSLVRGGPREDTQYF. CDR3 nucleotides: TGCGCCAGCAGCTTGGTACGAGGAGGGCCGCGTGAAGATACGCAGTATTTT. Filled out from reference TRBV5-1 and TRBJ2-3, the complete variable domain reads KAGVTQTPRYLIKTRGQQVTLSCSPISGHRSVSWYQQTPGQGLQFLFEYFSETQRNKGNFPGRFSGRQFSNSRSEMNVSTLELGDSALYLCASSLVRGGPREDTQYFGPGTRLTVL.

In this sample, this clonotype turned up many times. The chain couples TRBV5-1 to TRBJ2-7; 10 bases are shared with TRBD2. The V segment lost 3 bases and the J segment 4 bases; nucleotides outside the gene matches: 10. Germline values: CDR1 SGHRS, CDR2 YFSETQ. CDR3 length equals 16 residues. In DNA form, the CDR3 reads TGCGCCAGCAGCTGGGGGCTAGCGGGAGCCAGGTACGAGCAGTACTTC. The encoded protein is CASSWGLAGARYEQYF.

In DNA, the CDR3 is TGCGCCAGCAGCCTGACAGGGGGCTACTATGGCTACACCTTC. It codes for CASSLTGGYYGYTF. This chain joins TRBV5-1 and TRBJ1-2; 10 nucleotides align to TRBD1. The ends lost 4 bases at V and 3 bases at J; junction bases unmatched: 3. The germline V gene has CDR1 SGHRS and CDR2 YFSETQ. The CDR3 has 14 amino acids.

The J gene is TRBJ1-1, the V gene TRBV7-6, with TRBD1 identical over 12 bases. The length of the CDR3 is 16 residues. J gave up 0 bases and V 6 bases, and 5 bases lay outside the gene matches. Germline V gene lookup returns CDR1 SGHVS and CDR2 FNYEAQ. The CDR3 region has the DNA TGTGCCAGCAGGGTCGGGACAGGGGGCATGAACACTGAAGCTTTCTTT. This translates into CASRVGTGGMNTEAFF.

This clonotype was picked up one time. This chain's CDR3 is CSARVRSDEAFF. The CDR3 DNA sequence: TGCAGTGCTAGAGTACGGTCCGATGAAGCTTTCTTT. The V and J genes are TRBV20-1 and TRBJ1-1, with D uncertain. The CDR3 contains 12 residues. Germline CDR1 DFQATT, CDR2 SNEGSKA (reference sequence). Trimming shortened V by 1 base and J by 7 bases, and 10 bases separated the two germline ends.

This clonotype has just a few counts. V and J are TRBV12-3 or TRBV12-4 and TRBJ2-6; 9 positions match TRBD1. The CDR3 has 19 amino acids. V trimming: 6 bases; J trimming: 1 base; junction bases outside the gene matches: 13. The DNA of the CDR3 is TGTGCCAGCAGCCCCACCCCGGGACAGGGATTTTCTGGGGCCAACGTCCTGACTTTC. Translation: CASSPTPGQGFSGANVLTF.

This clonotype was counted between two and nine times. V is TRBV4-1 and J is TRBJ2-7; 12 nucleotides align to TRBD2. This CDR3 has 16 residues. Germline assignment: CDR1 MGHRA and CDR2 YSYEKL. The J segment lost 1 base and the V segment lost 4 bases, leaving 5 bases of the junction unmatched. CDR3 sequence: CASSPSGRAKSYEQYF. CDR3 DNA sequence: TGCGCCAGCAGCCCTAGCGGGAGGGCCAAGTCCTACGAGCAGTACTTC.

This sequence joins TRBV7-9 and TRBJ2-1; 10 bases map to TRBD2. Germline assignment: CDR1 SEHNR and CDR2 FQNEAQ (reference sequence). This CDR3 has 17 amino acids. Losses at the gene ends were 3 bases for V and 3 bases for J; bases not matched to a gene: 8. The CDR3 loop reads CASSFSVAGGHYNEQFF. The CDR3 nucleotides read TGTGCCAGCAGCTTTTCAGTAGCGGGAGGCCACTACAATGAGCAGTTCTTC. Drawing the rest from reference TRBV7-9 and TRBJ2-1, the complete variable domain is DTGVSQNPRHKITKRGQNVTFRCDPISEHNRLYWYRQTLGQGPEFLTYFQNEAQLEKSRLLSDRFSAERPKGSFSTLEIQRTEQGDSAMYLCASSFSVAGGHYNEQFFGPGTRLTVL.

This chain joins TRBV6-2 or TRBV6-3 and TRBJ2-5; tentatively, D is TRBD1 or TRBD2 (5 bases each). In germline, CDR1 is MNHEY, CDR2 SVGEGT. Trimming removed 5 bases at V and 2 bases at J, with 15 bases between. This CDR3 comprises 15 residues. CDR3 loop: CASSPPGRPQETQYF. The CDR3 DNA reads TGTGCCAGCAGTCCACCGGGACGGCCTCAAGAGACCCAGTACTTC.

There are a few counts of this clonotype. The chain links TRBV27 to TRBJ1-1; TRBD1 might be the D (5 bases). Germline loops: CDR1 MNHEY, CDR2 SMNVEV (reference sequence). V was trimmed by 2 bases and J by 4 bases, leaving 8 bases between them. This CDR3 comprises 13 residues. The chain's CDR3 is CASSLGGATEAFF. As DNA, the CDR3 is TGTGCCAGCAGTTTAGGAGGGGCCACTGAAGCTTTCTTT.

The chain links TRBV20-1 to TRBJ2-7, with D maybe TRBD1 (7 bases). CDR1 is DFQATT, CDR2 SNEGSKA, per germline (reference sequence). Between the trimmed V and J ends, which lost 6 bases and 1 base, there was a span of 10 bases. The CDR3 covers 12 residues. DNA of the CDR3: TGCAGTGCCCAGGGGGGTTCCTACGAGCAGTACTTC. It translates to CSAQGGSYEQYF.

This clonotype was counted a few times. The CDR3 spells CASSYSQGGTYEQYF. Here the CDR3 DNA reads TGTGCCAGCAGTTACTCGCAGGGAGGGACCTACGAGCAGTACTTC. The rearrangement links TRBV6-5 to TRBJ2-7; 7 bases map to TRBD2. This CDR3 is 15 amino acids long. V lost 0 bases, J lost 2 bases, and 4 bases stayed unmatched. From germline, CDR1 is MNHEY and CDR2 SVGAGI.